These 15 T cell receptor beta chains originate from one sample sequenced in a study of T cell responses to AZD1222 COVID-19 vaccine. This table comes from immunoSEQ multiplex PCR, and its TCRdb copy is limited to in-frame clones, with some not included. The table shows roughly 120,000 clones, with over 85% occurring only once. Sample: peripheral blood, taken on day 0 of AZD1222 vaccination. Receptors were obtained from an adult in good health.

This clone came up once. The J gene is TRBJ2-7, the V gene TRBV27, with a tentative D call TRBD1 (6 bases). The CDR3 runs 16 residues. V lost 6 bases to trimming and J lost 0 bases, with 18 bases between them. Germline CDR1 is MNHEY and CDR2 is SMNVEV (reference sequence). CDR3 nucleotides: TGTGCCAGCAGGGGGGCGGAATCGCTTAGCTCCTACGAGCAGTACTTC. This encodes CASRGAESLSSYEQYF.

This clone has a handful of counts. The chain uses TRBV19 and TRBJ2-7; 8 bases are shared with TRBD1. Per germline, CDR1 LNHDA and CDR2 SQIVND (reference sequence). Germline trimming cut 0 bases from V and 3 bases from J; bases unmatched to any gene: 4. There are 15 residues in the CDR3. The CDR3 is CASSIETGVNYEQYF. CDR3 coding DNA: TGTGCCAGTAGTATAGAGACAGGGGTAAACTACGAGCAGTACTTC.

This clone was seen a few times. The chain couples TRBV7-7 to TRBJ2-3, with 7 positions matching TRBD1. The CDR3 is 14 residues long. Germline values: CDR1 SSHAT, CDR2 FNYEAQ (reference sequence). V shed 5 bases, J shed 4 bases, and the junction held 6 bases outside the gene matches. The CDR3 loop is CASSPRQGADTQYF. DNA of the CDR3: TGTGCCAGCAGCCCTCGACAGGGTGCAGATACGCAGTATTTT.

The gene calls are TRBV20-1 and TRBJ2-1; 8 nucleotides line up with TRBD2. The CDR3 is 14 amino acids. Germline CDR1 reads DFQATT; CDR2 reads SNEGSKA (reference sequence). Trimming cost V 6 bases and J 6 bases; bases outside gene matches: 10. The CDR3 protein is CSASGTRSGNEQFF. The CDR3 DNA sequence: TGCAGTGCAAGTGGGACTAGATCTGGCAATGAGCAGTTCTTC.

V and J are TRBV20-1 and TRBJ2-7, with 8 bases matching TRBD1. V lost 5 bases to trimming and J lost 6 bases; unmatched junction nucleotides: 3. The CDR3 has 11 residues. Looked up from germline, CDR1 is DFQATT and CDR2 is SNEGSKA (reference sequence). CDR3 coding DNA: TGCAGTGCTTGGACAGGGTTCGAGCAGTACTTC. It codes for CSAWTGFEQYF.

V usage is TRBV6-5 and J usage is TRBJ1-5, with D perhaps TRBD1 (6 bases). V lost 8 bases and J lost 2, with 16 bases in between. CDR1 and CDR2 from the germline V gene are MNHEY and SVGAGI. CDR3 length equals 15 residues. The CDR3 here is CASRQGPWGNQPQHF. CDR3 DNA sequence: TGTGCCAGCCGGCAGGGGCCCTGGGGCAATCAGCCCCAGCATTTT.

The chain couples TRBV30 to TRBJ2-7, with 9 bases matching TRBD1. The CDR3 is 13 residues long. V shed 1 base, J shed 6 bases, and the junction held 4 bases outside the gene matches. Germline lookup yields CDR1 GTSNPN and CDR2 SVGIG (reference sequence). CDR3 protein: CAWSGDRGTEQYF. The DNA for the CDR3 is TGTGCCTGGAGTGGCGACAGGGGGACCGAGCAGTACTTC. The full variable domain, completed using reference TRBV30 and TRBJ2-7, is SQTIHQWPATLVQPVGSPLSLECTVEGTSNPNLYWYRQAAGRGLQLLFYSVGIGQISSEVPQNLSASRPQDRQFILSSKKLLLSDSGFYLCAWSGDRGTEQYFGPGTRLTVT.

The chain links TRBV5-5 to TRBJ2-7; perhaps TRBD1 as D (5 bases). V shed 1 base and J shed 5 bases, with 10 bases lying between them. Germline V gene lookup returns CDR1 SGHKS and CDR2 YYEKEE (reference sequence). CDR3 length equals 13 residues. The CDR3 region has the DNA TGTGCCAGCAGCTTGTACCAGGGTCACGAGCAGTACTTC. Translating gives CASSLYQGHEQYF. The variable domain in full, with the rest retrieved from reference TRBV5-5 and TRBJ2-7, is DAGVTQSPTHLIKTRGQQVTLRCSPISGHKSVSWYQQVLGQGPQFIFQYYEKEERGRGNFPDRFSARQFPNYSSELNVNALLLGDSALYLCASSLYQGHEQYFGPGTRLTVT.

This chain connects TRBV5-4 to TRBJ2-1; TRBD2 agrees at 9 bases. Germline V gene sequence: CDR1 SGHNT, CDR2 YYREEE (reference sequence). The CDR3 is 15 amino acids. Germline trimming cut 2 bases from V and 9 bases from J; bases unmatched to any gene: 9. The CDR3 loop reads CASSFVGGRVGEQFF. The CDR3 DNA reads as TGTGCCAGCAGCTTCGTAGGCGGGAGGGTTGGTGAGCAGTTCTTC.

This CDR3 is CASRATSTDTQYF. In DNA, the CDR3 is TGTGCCAGCCGGGCAACTAGCACAGATACGCAGTATTTT. The V and J genes are TRBV28 and TRBJ2-3; D remains ambiguous. V dropped 8 bases and J dropped 0 bases, with 9 bases sitting between them. The CDR3 runs 13 residues. CDR1 and CDR2 (germline): MDHEN, SYDVKM.

This rearrangement joins TRBV5-4 to TRBJ2-3, with 11 bases aligning to TRBD2. Unmatched junction bases numbered 8, after V lost 4 bases and J lost 4 bases. Germline V gives CDR1 SGHNT, CDR2 YYREEE (reference sequence). There are 16 residues in the CDR3. In nucleotides, the CDR3 is TGTGCCAGCAGCCCGACACTAGCGGGAGCGGCAGATACGCAGTATTTT. It encodes CASSPTLAGAADTQYF. The whole variable domain, remainder taken from reference TRBV5-4 and TRBJ2-3, is ETGVTQSPTHLIKTRGQQVTLRCSSQSGHNTVSWYQQALGQGPQFIFQYYREEENGRGNFPPRFSGLQFPNYSSELNVNALELDDSALYLCASSPTLAGAADTQYFGPGTRLTVL.

The V call is TRBV19, the J call TRBJ2-5, with D possibly being TRBD1 (6 bases). Trimming cost V 5 bases and J 5 bases, with 12 bases left between them. Per the germline V gene, CDR1 is LNHDA and CDR2 is SQIVND (reference sequence). The CDR3 spans 13 residues. CDR3 nucleotide sequence: TGTGCCAGTAGTGGACAGTCGGGGGAGACCCAGTACTTC. Translating it yields CASSGQSGETQYF. The full variable domain, in which reference TRBV19 and TRBJ2-5 provide the parts outside the CDR3, is DGGITQSPKYLFRKEGQNVTLSCEQNLNHDAMYWYRQDPGQGLRLIYYSQIVNDFQKGDIAEGYSVSREKKESFPLTVTSAQKNPTAFYLCASSGQSGETQYFGPGTRLLVL.

V and J are TRBV6-4 and TRBJ2-1, with TRBD2 matching 9 bases. CDR1 and CDR2 (germline): MRHNA, SNTAGT. This CDR3 spans 15 amino acids. Trimming cost V 9 bases and J 4 bases; bases outside gene matches: 10. The CDR3 region is CAREVAGDQYNEQFF. In nucleotides, the CDR3 is TGTGCCAGGGAGGTAGCGGGGGACCAGTACAATGAGCAGTTCTTC.

The chain is built from TRBV30 and TRBJ1-4; D is ambiguous. Germline V gene sequence: CDR1 GTSNPN, CDR2 SVGIG (reference sequence). This CDR3 is built from 13 residues. Trimming removed 0 bases from V and 7 bases from J, with 9 bases in between. In nucleotides, the CDR3 is TGTGCCTGGAGTGTACTTGAGGGTGAAAAACTGTTTTTT. Residues: CAWSVLEGEKLFF.

The J gene is TRBJ1-5, the V gene TRBV28, with D uncertain. Germline-derived CDR1 and CDR2 are MDHEN and SYDVKM. This CDR3 has 12 residues. The V end was cut by 5 bases, the J end by 5 bases, with 7 bases between. The DNA for the CDR3 is TGTGCCAGCAGTCCCCCCCATCAGCCCCAGCATTTT. Translated: CASSPPHQPQHF.